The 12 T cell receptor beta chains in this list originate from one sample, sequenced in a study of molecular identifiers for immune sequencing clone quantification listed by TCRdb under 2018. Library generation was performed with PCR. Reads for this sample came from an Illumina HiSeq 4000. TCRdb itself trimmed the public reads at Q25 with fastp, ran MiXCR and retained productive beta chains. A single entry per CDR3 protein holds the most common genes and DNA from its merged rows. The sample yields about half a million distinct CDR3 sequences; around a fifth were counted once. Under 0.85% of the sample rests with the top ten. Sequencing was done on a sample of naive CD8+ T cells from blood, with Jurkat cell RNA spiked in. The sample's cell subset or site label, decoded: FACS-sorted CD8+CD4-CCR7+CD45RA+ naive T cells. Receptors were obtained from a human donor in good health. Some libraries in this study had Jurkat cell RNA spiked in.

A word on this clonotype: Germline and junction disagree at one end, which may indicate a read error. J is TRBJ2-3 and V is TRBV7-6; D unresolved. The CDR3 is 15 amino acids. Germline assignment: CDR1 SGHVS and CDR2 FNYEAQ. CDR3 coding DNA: TGTACCAGCAGCTTAGCTGGCGGTAGCACAGATACGCAGTATTTT. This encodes CTSSLAGGSTDTQYF.

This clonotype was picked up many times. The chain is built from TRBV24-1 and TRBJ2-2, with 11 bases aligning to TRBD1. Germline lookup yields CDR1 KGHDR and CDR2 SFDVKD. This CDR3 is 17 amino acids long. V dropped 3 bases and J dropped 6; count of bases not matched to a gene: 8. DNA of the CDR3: TGTGCCACCAGTGATCACCCCGGGACAGGGGGTGCCGGGGAGCTGTTTTTT. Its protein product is CATSDHPGTGGAGELFF.

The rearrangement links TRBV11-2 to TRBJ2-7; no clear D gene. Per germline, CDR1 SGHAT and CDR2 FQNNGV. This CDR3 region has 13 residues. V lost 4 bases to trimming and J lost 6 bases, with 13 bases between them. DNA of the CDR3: TGTGCCAGCAGCTCCCTCCCAAAACTCGAGCAGTACTTC. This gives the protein CASSSLPKLEQYF. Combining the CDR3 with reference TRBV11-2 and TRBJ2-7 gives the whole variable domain EAGVAQSPRYKIIEKRQSVAFWCNPISGHATLYWYQQILGQGPKLLIQFQNNGVVDDSQLPKDRFSAERLKGVDSTLKIQPAKLEDSAVYLCASSSLPKLEQYFGPGTRLTVT.

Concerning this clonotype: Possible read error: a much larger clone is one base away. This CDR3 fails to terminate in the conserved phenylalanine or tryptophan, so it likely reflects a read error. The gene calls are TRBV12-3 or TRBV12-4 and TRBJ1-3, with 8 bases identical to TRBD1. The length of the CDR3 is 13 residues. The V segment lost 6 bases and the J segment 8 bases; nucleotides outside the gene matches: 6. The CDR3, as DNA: TGTGCCAGCAGCCCCGGACAGGGAGACACCATATATCTT. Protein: CASSPGQGDTIYL.

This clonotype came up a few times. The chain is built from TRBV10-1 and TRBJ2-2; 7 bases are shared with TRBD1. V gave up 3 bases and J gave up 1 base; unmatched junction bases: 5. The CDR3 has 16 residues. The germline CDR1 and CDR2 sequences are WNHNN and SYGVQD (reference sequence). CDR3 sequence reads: CASSETGQVNTGELFF. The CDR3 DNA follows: TGCGCCAGCAGTGAAACCGGACAGGTGAACACCGGGGAGCTGTTTTTT.

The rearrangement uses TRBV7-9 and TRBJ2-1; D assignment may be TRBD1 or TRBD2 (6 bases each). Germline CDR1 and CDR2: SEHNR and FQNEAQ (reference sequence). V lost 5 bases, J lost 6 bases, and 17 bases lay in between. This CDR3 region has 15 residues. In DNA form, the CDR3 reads TGTGCCAGCAGCGGGGGGCTGTCTTGGTCCAATGAGCAGTTCTTC. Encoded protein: CASSGGLSWSNEQFF.

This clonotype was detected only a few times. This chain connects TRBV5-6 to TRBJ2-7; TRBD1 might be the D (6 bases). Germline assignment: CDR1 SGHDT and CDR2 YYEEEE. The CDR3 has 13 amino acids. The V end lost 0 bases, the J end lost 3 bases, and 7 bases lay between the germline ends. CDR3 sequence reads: CASSLGDIYEQYF. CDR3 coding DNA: TGTGCCAGCAGCTTGGGGGACATCTACGAGCAGTACTTC.

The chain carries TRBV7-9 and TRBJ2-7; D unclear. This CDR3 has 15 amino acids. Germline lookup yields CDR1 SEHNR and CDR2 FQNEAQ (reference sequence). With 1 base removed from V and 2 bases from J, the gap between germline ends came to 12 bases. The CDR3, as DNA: TGTGCCAGCAGCTTAGTTTTTATGCAAACCTACGAGCAGTACTTC. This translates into CASSLVFMQTYEQYF.

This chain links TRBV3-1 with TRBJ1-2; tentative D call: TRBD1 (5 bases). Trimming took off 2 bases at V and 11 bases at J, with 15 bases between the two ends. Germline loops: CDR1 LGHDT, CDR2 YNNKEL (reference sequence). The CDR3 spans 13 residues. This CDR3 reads CASSQFSGHEYTF. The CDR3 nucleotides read TGTGCCAGCAGCCAATTTTCAGGACACGAGTACACCTTC. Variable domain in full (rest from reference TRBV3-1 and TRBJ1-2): DTAVSQTPKYLVTQMGNDKSIKCEQNLGHDTMYWYKQDSKKFLKIMFSYNNKELIINETVPNRFSPKSPDKAHLNLHINSLELGDSAVYFCASSQFSGHEYTFGSGTRLTVV.

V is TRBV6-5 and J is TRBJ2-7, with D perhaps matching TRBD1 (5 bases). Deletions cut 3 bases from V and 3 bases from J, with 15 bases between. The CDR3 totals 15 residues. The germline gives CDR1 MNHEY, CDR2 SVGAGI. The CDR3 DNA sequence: TGTGCCAGCAGTTATTTCTCAGGGATGATCTACGAGCAGTACTTC. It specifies CASSYFSGMIYEQYF.

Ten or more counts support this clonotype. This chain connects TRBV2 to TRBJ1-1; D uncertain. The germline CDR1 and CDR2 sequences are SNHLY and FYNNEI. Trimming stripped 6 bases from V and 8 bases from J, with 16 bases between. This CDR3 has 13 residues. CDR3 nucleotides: TGTGCCAGCAGCCCGACTCTGGGTCCCGAAGCTTTCTTT. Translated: CASSPTLGPEAFF.

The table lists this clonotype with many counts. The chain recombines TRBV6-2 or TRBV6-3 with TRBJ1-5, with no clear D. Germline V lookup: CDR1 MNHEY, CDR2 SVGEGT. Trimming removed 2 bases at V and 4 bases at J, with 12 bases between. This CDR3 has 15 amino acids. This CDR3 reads CASSYIGIGNQPQHF. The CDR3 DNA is TGTGCCAGCAGTTACATTGGGATCGGTAATCAGCCCCAGCATTTT.